Below, 3 T cell receptor beta chains from the same sample are listed, as sequenced in a study of control samples from healthy donors and cancer patients. The data were produced by immunoSEQ multiplex PCR, yet TCRdb's version contains in-frame clones alone and is incomplete. The data contain 150,000 to 200,000 clones, almost 90% of them singletons. The specimen sequenced was blood. The receptors originated from a man between 18 and 29 years old in good health.

There are a few counts of this clone. The genes are TRBV9 and TRBJ1-3, with a tentative D call TRBD1 (6 bases). Per germline, CDR1 SGDLS and CDR2 YYNGEE. Deletions cut 4 bases from V and 4 bases from J, with 15 bases between. This CDR3 has 15 residues. For the CDR3, the DNA is TGTGCCAGCAGCCCTCAGGGGAATGGCGGAAACACCATATATTTT. This encodes CASSPQGNGGNTIYF. Complete variable domain (other parts from reference TRBV9 and TRBJ1-3): DSGVTQTPKHLITATGQRVTLRCSPRSGDLSVYWYQQSLDQGLQFLIQYYNGEERAKGNILERFSAQQFPDLHSELNLSSLELGDSALYFCASSPQGNGGNTIYFGEGSWLTVV.

This chain uses TRBV28 with TRBJ1-2; D is unresolved. The CDR3 extends over 17 amino acids. Germline V CDR1 and CDR2: MDHEN, SYDVKM. Trimming stripped 0 bases from V and 3 bases from J, with 17 bases between. The CDR3 here is CASSLWGGTASDYGYTF. As DNA, the CDR3 is TGTGCCAGCAGTTTATGGGGTGGTACAGCATCCGACTATGGCTACACCTTC.

This chain uses TRBV7-2 with TRBJ1-1; the D gene is possibly TRBD1 (6 bases). Deletions cut 0 bases from V and 5 bases from J, with 10 bases between. CDR3 length equals 14 residues. Per the germline V gene, CDR1 is SGHTA and CDR2 is FQGNSA. The CDR3 region has the DNA TGTGCCAGCAGCTTAGCGAGGGGGTGGACTGAAGCTTTCTTT. This codes for CASSLARGWTEAFF. Full variable domain (remainder filled in from reference TRBV7-2 and TRBJ1-1): GAGVSQSPSNKVTEKGKDVELRCDPISGHTALYWYRQSLGQGLEFLIYFQGNSAPDKSGLPSDRFSAERTGGSVSTLTIQRTQQEDSAVYLCASSLARGWTEAFFGQGTRLTVV.